This TCR beta chain came from a study of Graves' ophthalmopathy and Graves' hyperthyroidism. Note on this clonotype: Its antigen remains unidentified.

V was trimmed by 6 bases and J by 4 bases, leaving 18 bases between them. This CDR3 is 15 amino acids long. The germline gives CDR1 MNHEY, CDR2 SMNVEV (reference sequence). Amplification from RNA transcripts yielded the TCR beta CDR3 regions. HTBI primers served in a first-round RT-PCR, which a second-round multiplex PCR followed. TCRdb re-analysed the multiplex PCR reads in MiXCR, keeping a single row per CDR3 protein. The repertoire consists of approximately 160,000 distinct CDR3 sequences, with 35% to 45% occurring once and the leading ten covering less than 9.5%. General study points: With around 88% sensitivity and around 81% specificity, a 13-signature model separated ophthalmopathy from stable hyperthyroidism. Forecasting of ophthalmopathy progression by the model achieved 70.59% sensitivity and approximately 72% specificity.

With a duration under 3 months, ophthalmopathy in the donors showed moderate-to-severe activity, CAS ≥3 and NOSPECS ≥4. PBMCs were isolated from a roughly 10 ml sample of fresh peripheral blood. The chain links TRBV27 to TRBJ2-5; D is tentatively TRBD1 or TRBD2 (6 bases each). The sequenced sample consisted of peripheral blood. This TCR was recovered from a man younger than 45 with Graves' ophthalmopathy. CDR3 protein: CASRKGGIGSETQYF. DNA of the CDR3: TGTGCCAGCAGAAAAGGGGGGATAGGGTCAGAGACCCAGTACTTC.